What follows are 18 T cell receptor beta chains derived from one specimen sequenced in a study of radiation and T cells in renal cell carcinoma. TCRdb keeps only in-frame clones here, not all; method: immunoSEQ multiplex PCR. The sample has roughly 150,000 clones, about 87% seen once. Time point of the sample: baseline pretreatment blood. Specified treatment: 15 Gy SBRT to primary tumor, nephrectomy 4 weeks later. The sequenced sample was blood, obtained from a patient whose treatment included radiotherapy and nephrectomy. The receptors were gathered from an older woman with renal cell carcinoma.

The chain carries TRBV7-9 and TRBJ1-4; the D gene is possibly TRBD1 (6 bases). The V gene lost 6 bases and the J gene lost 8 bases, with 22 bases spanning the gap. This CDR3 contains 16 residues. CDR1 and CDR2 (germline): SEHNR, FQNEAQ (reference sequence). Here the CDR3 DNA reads TGTGCCAGCAGTTTTTTAGGGGGGGCTACGAGCGAAAAACTGTTTTTT. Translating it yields CASSFLGGATSEKLFF.

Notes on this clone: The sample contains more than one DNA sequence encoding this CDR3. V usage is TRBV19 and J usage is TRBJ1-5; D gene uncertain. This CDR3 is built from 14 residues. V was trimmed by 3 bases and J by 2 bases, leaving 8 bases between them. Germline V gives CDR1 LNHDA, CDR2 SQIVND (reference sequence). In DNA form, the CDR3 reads TGTGCCAGTAGTATGGTACCGGGCAATCAGCCCCAGCATTTT. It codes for CASSMVPGNQPQHF.

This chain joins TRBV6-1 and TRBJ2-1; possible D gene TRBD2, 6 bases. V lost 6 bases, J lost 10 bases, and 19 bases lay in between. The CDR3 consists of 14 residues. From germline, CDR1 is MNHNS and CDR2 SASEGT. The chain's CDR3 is CASRWGGVRKEQFF. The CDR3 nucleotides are TGTGCCAGCAGGTGGGGCGGGGTAAGGAAAGAGCAGTTCTTC.

The CDR3 here is CASSPGYRQETQYF. CDR3 DNA sequence: TGTGCCAGCAGCCCGGGATATCGTCAAGAGACCCAGTACTTC. The chain carries TRBV5-8 and TRBJ2-5, with a possible D match to TRBD2 (5 bases). This CDR3 spans 14 amino acids. The V and J ends lost 4 bases and 2 bases respectively, with 12 bases between them. Germline V gives CDR1 SGHTS, CDR2 YDEGEE.

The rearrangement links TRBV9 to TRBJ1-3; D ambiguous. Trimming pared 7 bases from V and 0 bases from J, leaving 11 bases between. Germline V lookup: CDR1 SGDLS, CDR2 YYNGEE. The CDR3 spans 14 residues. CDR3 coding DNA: TGTGCCAGCGGCACCCAAGACTCTGGAAACACCATATATTTT. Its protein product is CASGTQDSGNTIYF.

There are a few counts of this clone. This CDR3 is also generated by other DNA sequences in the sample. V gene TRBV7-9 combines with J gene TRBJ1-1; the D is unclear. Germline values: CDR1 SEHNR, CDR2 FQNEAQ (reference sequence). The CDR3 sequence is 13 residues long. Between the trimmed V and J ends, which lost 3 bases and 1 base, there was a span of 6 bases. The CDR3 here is CASSLAGNTEAFF. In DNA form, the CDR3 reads TGTGCCAGCAGCTTGGCGGGGAACACTGAAGCTTTCTTT.

The DNA of the CDR3 is TGTGCCAGCAGCTTAGAAATCGCCCGGCAAGAGACCCAGTACTTC. Protein sequence: CASSLEIARQETQYF. The rearrangement joins TRBV11-2 to TRBJ2-5; D gene unclear. Trimming cost V 0 bases and J 2 bases, with 10 bases left between them. This CDR3 comprises 15 residues. CDR1 is SGHAT, CDR2 FQNNGV, per germline.

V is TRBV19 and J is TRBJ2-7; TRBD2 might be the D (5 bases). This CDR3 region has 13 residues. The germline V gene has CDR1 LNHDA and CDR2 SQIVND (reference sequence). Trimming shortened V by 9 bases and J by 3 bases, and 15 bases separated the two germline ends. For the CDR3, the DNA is TGTGCCAGCTCTGCCGGGGTGAACTACGAGCAGTACTTC. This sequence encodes CASSAGVNYEQYF.

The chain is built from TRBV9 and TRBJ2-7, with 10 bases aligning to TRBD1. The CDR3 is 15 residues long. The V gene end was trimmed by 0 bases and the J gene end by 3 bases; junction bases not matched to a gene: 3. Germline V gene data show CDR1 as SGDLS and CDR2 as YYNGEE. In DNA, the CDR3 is TGTGCCAGCAGCGTAGCGACAGGGGGCGGCTACGAGCAGTACTTC. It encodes CASSVATGGGYEQYF. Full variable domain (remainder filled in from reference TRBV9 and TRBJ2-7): DSGVTQTPKHLITATGQRVTLRCSPRSGDLSVYWYQQSLDQGLQFLIQYYNGEERAKGNILERFSAQQFPDLHSELNLSSLELGDSALYFCASSVATGGGYEQYFGPGTRLTVT.

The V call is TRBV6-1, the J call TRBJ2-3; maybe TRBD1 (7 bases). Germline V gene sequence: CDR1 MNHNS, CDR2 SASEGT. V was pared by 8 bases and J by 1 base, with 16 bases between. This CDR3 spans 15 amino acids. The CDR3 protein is CASSPQGGRTDTQYF. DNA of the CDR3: TGTGCCAGCTCCCCCCAGGGGGGACGCACAGATACGCAGTATTTT.

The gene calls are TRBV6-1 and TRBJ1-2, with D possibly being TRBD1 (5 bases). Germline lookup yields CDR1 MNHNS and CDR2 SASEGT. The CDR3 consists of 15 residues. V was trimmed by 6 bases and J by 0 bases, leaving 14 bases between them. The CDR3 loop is CASRARTPPNYGYTF. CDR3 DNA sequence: TGTGCCAGCAGGGCCAGGACACCTCCTAACTATGGCTACACCTTC.

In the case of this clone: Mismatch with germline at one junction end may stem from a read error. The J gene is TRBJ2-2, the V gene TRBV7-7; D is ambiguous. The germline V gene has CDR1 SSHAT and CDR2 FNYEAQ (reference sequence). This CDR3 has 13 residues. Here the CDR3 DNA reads TGTGCTAGCAGCTTCAGGATCGACGGGGAGCTGTTTTTT. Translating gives CASSFRIDGELFF.

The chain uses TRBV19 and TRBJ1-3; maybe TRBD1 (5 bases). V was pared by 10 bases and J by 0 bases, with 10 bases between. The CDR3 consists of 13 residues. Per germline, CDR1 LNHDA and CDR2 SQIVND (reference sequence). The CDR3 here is CATTGPSGNTIYF. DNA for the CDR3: TGTGCCACCACGGGACCCTCTGGAAACACCATATATTTT. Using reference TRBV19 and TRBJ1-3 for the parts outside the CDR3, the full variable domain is DGGITQSPKYLFRKEGQNVTLSCEQNLNHDAMYWYRQDPGQGLRLIYYSQIVNDFQKGDIAEGYSVSREKKESFPLTVTSAQKNPTAFYLCATTGPSGNTIYFGEGSWLTVV.

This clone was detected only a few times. CDR3: CATREPVNTEAFF. In DNA, the CDR3 is TGTGCCACCAGGGAACCTGTGAACACTGAAGCTTTCTTT. This sequence joins TRBV15 and TRBJ1-1; D is unresolved. The CDR3 is made up of 13 amino acids. CDR1 and CDR2 (germline): LNHNV, YYDKDF (reference sequence). V gave up 6 bases and J gave up 0 bases, with 8 bases separating them.

This CDR3 is CASRLLSSGAYNEQFF. The CDR3 DNA sequence: TGTGCCAGCAGACTCTTAAGTAGCGGGGCATACAATGAGCAGTTCTTC. The chain couples TRBV6-8 to TRBJ2-1; 8 bases are shared with TRBD2. This CDR3 comprises 16 residues. Germline assignment: CDR1 MNHGY and CDR2 SAAAGT. The V segment lost 6 bases and the J segment 4 bases; nucleotides outside the gene matches: 11.

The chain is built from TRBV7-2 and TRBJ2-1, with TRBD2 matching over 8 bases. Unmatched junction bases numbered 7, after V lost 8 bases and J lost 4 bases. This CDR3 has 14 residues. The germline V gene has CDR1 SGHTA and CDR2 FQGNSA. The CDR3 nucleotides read TGTGCCAGCCGAACGGGGGGGACATACAATGAGCAGTTCTTC. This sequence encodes CASRTGGTYNEQFF.

This CDR3 is CASSGRDRYYGYTF. CDR3 bases: TGTGCCAGTAGTGGAAGGGACAGATACTATGGCTACACCTTC. This rearrangement joins TRBV19 to TRBJ1-2; 7 bases are a match to TRBD1. CDR1 is LNHDA, CDR2 SQIVND, per germline (reference sequence). CDR3 length: 14 amino acids. Germline trimming cut 5 bases from V and 3 bases from J; bases unmatched to any gene: 6.

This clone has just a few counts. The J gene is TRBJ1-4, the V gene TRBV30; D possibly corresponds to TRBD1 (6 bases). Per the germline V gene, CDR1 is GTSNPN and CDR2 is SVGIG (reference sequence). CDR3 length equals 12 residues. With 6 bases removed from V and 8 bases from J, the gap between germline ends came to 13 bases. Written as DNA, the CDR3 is TGTGCCTGCTCCGGGACAAAGGAAAAACTGTTTTTT. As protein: CACSGTKEKLFF.